One sample yielded the 31 T cell receptor beta chains listed below, sequenced in a study of T cells in Graves' hyperthyroidism and ophthalmopathy (dated by TCRdb to between 2017 and 2020). To prepare the library, multiplex PCR was applied. Sequencing instrument: Illumina HiSeq 2000. TCR beta CDR3 regions were amplified from RNA transcripts. The TCR CDR3 was subjected to a first round of RT-PCR using the HTBI primer set and the Qiagen OneStep RT-PCR kit. TCRdb trimmed public reads at Q25 via fastp, called clones via MiXCR and kept in-frame beta chains. Entries that share a CDR3 protein sequence are merged under the most common genes and DNA. This sample has about 520,000 distinct CDR3 sequences in its table, and around 22% of those were observed once. The top ten clones comprise over 9% of the sample. The sequencing sample was made of blood. These receptors all come from a woman in her twenties or thirties with Graves' ophthalmopathy.

The gene calls are TRBV9 and TRBJ2-5; tentatively, D is TRBD1 or TRBD2 (5 bases each). Deletions cut 3 bases from V and 5 bases from J, with 14 bases between. The CDR3 consists of 14 residues. Germline CDR1 is SGDLS and CDR2 is YYNGEE. CDR3 bases: TGTGCCAGCAGCGAGGCCGGGGCGATGGAGACCCAGTACTTC. Protein sequence: CASSEAGAMETQYF.

This clonotype came up a few times. CDR3 DNA: TGTGCCAGCAGTTTATCCCACGCGGCCTCCTACGAGCAGTACTTC. Its protein is CASSLSHAASYEQYF. The chain is built from TRBV28 and TRBJ2-7, with no clear D. Per germline, CDR1 MDHEN and CDR2 SYDVKM. Trimming took 1 base from V and 0 from J, leaving 10 bases between them. CDR3 length: 15 residues.

The V gene is TRBV6-1, the J gene TRBJ2-7, with D tentatively TRBD2 (5 bases). The V gene lost 6 bases and the J gene lost 7 bases, with 16 bases spanning the gap. The germline CDR1 and CDR2 sequences are MNHNS and SASEGT. The CDR3 runs 13 residues. The CDR3 protein is CASSKLGVEEQYF. For the CDR3, the DNA is TGTGCCAGCAGCAAGCTCGGGGTGGAGGAGCAGTACTTC.

J is TRBJ2-2 and V is TRBV4-1, with D perhaps matching TRBD1 or TRBD2 (5 bases each). This CDR3 is built from 21 residues. The germline CDR1 and CDR2 sequences are MGHRA and YSYEKL. V lost 4 bases and J lost 4, with 31 bases in between. CDR3 in amino acids: CASSPRGRGLLGPGFTGELFF. For the CDR3, the DNA is TGCGCCAGCAGCCCCCGAGGCAGAGGACTTTTGGGGCCGGGTTTCACCGGGGAGCTGTTTTTT.

The rearrangement joins TRBV7-3 to TRBJ2-7; 7 nucleotides align to TRBD2. The CDR3 loop spans 13 amino acids. Per germline, CDR1 SGHTA and CDR2 FQGTGA. V dropped 3 bases and J dropped 4; count of bases not matched to a gene: 3. The CDR3 loop reads CASSFHSGYEQYF. The CDR3 bases are TGTGCCAGCAGCTTCCATAGCGGGTACGAGCAGTACTTC.

This clonotype came up many times. The chain couples TRBV2 to TRBJ2-7; unclear D gene. CDR1 SNHLY and CDR2 FYNNEI come from the germline V gene. The CDR3 is 11 residues long. Trimming left V 7 bases short and J 2 bases short, with 6 bases between. CDR3 residues: CASTGPYEQYF. DNA for the CDR3: TGTGCCAGCACCGGTCCCTACGAGCAGTACTTC.

This clonotype was counted many times. The rearrangement links TRBV7-2 to TRBJ2-7; D call uncertain. The CDR3 has 14 amino acids. The V gene lost 1 base and the J gene lost 3 bases, with 10 bases spanning the gap. CDR1 and CDR2 from the germline V gene are SGHTA and FQGNSA. The CDR3 coding sequence is TGTGCCAGCAGCTTAGGGGGTGTGATCTACGAGCAGTACTTC. Encoded protein: CASSLGGVIYEQYF.

In this sample, this clonotype turned up a few times. The chain carries TRBV7-9 and TRBJ2-5, with D unclear. Trimming stripped 1 base from V and 5 bases from J, with 8 bases between. Germline V gives CDR1 SEHNR, CDR2 FQNEAQ (reference sequence). CDR3 length: 13 residues. DNA of the CDR3: TGTGCCAGCAGCTTAGTGTCGGATGAGACCCAGTACTTC. Translated, it gives CASSLVSDETQYF.

This clonotype appeared many times. The chain joins TRBV29-1 to TRBJ1-4; TRBD1 matches 7 bases. CDR1 SQVTM and CDR2 ANQGSEA come from the germline V gene. V shed 6 bases and J 8 bases; nucleotides not matched to a gene: 6. This CDR3 is built from 12 residues. The CDR3 spells CSVAGGGEKLFF. CDR3 DNA sequence: TGCAGCGTGGCAGGGGGAGGGGAAAAACTGTTTTTT.

This chain connects TRBV6-4 to TRBJ2-5, with D perhaps matching TRBD1 (5 bases). From germline, CDR1 is MRHNA and CDR2 SNTAGT. V lost 9 bases and J lost 7, with 18 bases in between. CDR3 length equals 13 residues. DNA of the CDR3: TGTGCCAGTAGTCCGGTACAGGTTGGGACCCAGTACTTC. Amino acid sequence: CASSPVQVGTQYF.

The rearrangement links TRBV12-3 or TRBV12-4 to TRBJ2-3; the D is unclear. Trimming pared 5 bases from V and 2 bases from J, leaving 8 bases between. The CDR3 loop spans 13 amino acids. The CDR3: CASSETNTDTQYF. DNA for the CDR3: TGTGCCAGCAGTGAGACAAACACAGATACGCAGTATTTT.

This clonotype was counted ten times or more. V and J are TRBV7-2 and TRBJ1-1; 7 nucleotides line up with TRBD1. The CDR3 runs 13 residues. The V and J ends lost 5 bases and 5 bases, in that order; junction bases with no gene match: 5. In germline, CDR1 is SGHTA, CDR2 FQGNSA. CDR3 loop: CASSIRGGTEAFF. The CDR3 coding sequence is TGTGCCAGCAGCATCAGGGGGGGGACTGAAGCTTTCTTT.

This clonotype has only a few counts. The rearrangement joins TRBV5-1 to TRBJ1-5; D is possibly TRBD1 (5 bases). The CDR3 has 16 residues. Germline V CDR1 and CDR2: SGHRS, YFSETQ. The germline V and J ends were trimmed by 4 bases and 2 bases, with 16 bases remaining between them. CDR3 nucleotides: TGCGCCAGCAGCCCCAGCGGGGGGTTCGGCAATCAGCCCCAGCATTTT. Amino acid sequence: CASSPSGGFGNQPQHF.

This clonotype has only one observation. The final CDR3 position lacks the conserved phenylalanine or tryptophan, pointing to a likely read error. The J gene is TRBJ1-1, the V gene TRBV6-4; no clear D. This CDR3 has 13 residues. V dropped 5 bases and J dropped 0 bases, with 7 bases sitting between them. The germline gives CDR1 MRHNA, CDR2 SNTAGT. CDR3 nucleotide sequence: TGTGCCAGCAGTAAAGAAATGAACACTGAAGCTTTCTAT. Protein: CASSKEMNTEAFY.

This clonotype appeared many times. This chain links TRBV25-1 with TRBJ1-5; unclear D gene. V was shortened by 3 bases and J by 0 bases, with 12 bases between the two germline ends. Germline values: CDR1 MGHDK, CDR2 SYGVNS. The CDR3 spans 16 residues. The CDR3 nucleotides are TGTGCCAGCAGTGAGACGGACGGTAATAGCAATCAGCCCCAGCATTTT. Translation gives CASSETDGNSNQPQHF.

This clonotype was seen ten or more times. V gene TRBV7-6 combines with J gene TRBJ2-5; 11 bases map to TRBD1. Germline assignment: CDR1 SGHVS and CDR2 FNYEAQ. This CDR3 comprises 16 residues. Germline trimming cut 0 bases from V and 3 bases from J; bases unmatched to any gene: 3. The CDR3 sequence: CASSLARTGGKETQYF. CDR3 DNA sequence: TGTGCCAGCAGCTTAGCGCGGACAGGGGGCAAAGAGACCCAGTACTTC.

This rearrangement joins TRBV12-5 to TRBJ1-1, with a tentative D call TRBD1 (5 bases). This CDR3 comprises 12 residues. The V gene lost 1 base and the J gene lost 7 bases, with 7 bases spanning the gap. CDR1 is LGHNT, CDR2 FRNRAP, per germline. The CDR3 sequence is CASGLGQFEAFF. CDR3 DNA: TGTGCTAGTGGTTTGGGACAGTTTGAAGCTTTCTTT.

This clonotype was picked up one time. CDR3 bases: TGTGCCAGCAGTTCCGGGACAGGGGGCGTCTTCTACGAGCAGTACTTC. Translating gives CASSSGTGGVFYEQYF. The V gene is TRBV12-3 or TRBV12-4, the J gene TRBJ2-7, with 12 nucleotides matching TRBD1. This CDR3 comprises 16 residues. The trim removed 4 bases at V and 3 bases at J, leaving 7 bases unmatched.

This clonotype showed up many times. The V call is TRBV29-1, the J call TRBJ2-5, with D possibly matching TRBD2 (5 bases). The CDR3 contains 14 residues. V was cut by 5 bases and J by 1 base, with 14 bases left in between. Germline CDR1 reads SQVTM; CDR2 reads ANQGSEA. This CDR3 is CSVSSRTFQETQYF. As DNA, the CDR3 is TGCAGCGTTTCTTCTAGGACTTTCCAAGAGACCCAGTACTTC.

This clonotype came up many times. The V gene is TRBV12-3 or TRBV12-4, the J gene TRBJ1-5; the D gene is possibly TRBD1 (5 bases). This CDR3 contains 14 residues. The V end was cut by 6 bases, the J end by 7 bases, with 16 bases between. CDR3 sequence: CASSRTRSKQPQHF. CDR3 sequence (DNA): TGTGCCAGCAGCCGGACAAGGTCAAAACAGCCCCAGCATTTT.

This clonotype was seen ten or more times. This chain connects TRBV6-4 to TRBJ2-2; tentatively, D is TRBD1 (5 bases). CDR1 and CDR2 (germline): MRHNA, SNTAGT. This CDR3 is 16 amino acids long. V lost 2 bases to trimming and J lost 6 bases, with 16 bases between them. The CDR3 reads CASSDPGSRAAGELFF. The DNA of the CDR3 is TGTGCCAGCAGTGACCCAGGTTCCAGGGCGGCCGGGGAGCTGTTTTTT.

As to this clonotype: This may stem from a read error, because a much larger clone lies one nucleotide away. The rearrangement uses TRBV5-8 and TRBJ1-3, with D possibly TRBD1 on 5 matching bases. V lost 3 bases, J lost 8 bases, and 12 bases lay in between. Germline assignment: CDR1 SGHTS and CDR2 YDEGEE. The CDR3 extends over 13 amino acids. This chain's CDR3 is CASSSDIGYTIYF. CDR3 sequence (DNA): TGTGCCAGCAGCTCGGACATTGGCTACACCATATATTTT.

The chain is built from TRBV6-1 and TRBJ1-1, with 8 bases lining up with TRBD1. V lost 5 bases to trimming and J lost 5 bases; unmatched junction nucleotides: 7. The CDR3 has 14 amino acids. Germline-derived CDR1 and CDR2 are MNHNS and SASEGT. CDR3: CASSRRTGPTEAFF. CDR3 coding DNA: TGTGCCAGCAGTCGCCGGACAGGGCCAACTGAAGCTTTCTTT.

This clonotype was counted many times. The chain links TRBV13 to TRBJ2-7; D uncertain. Trimming took off 5 bases at V and 2 bases at J, with 10 bases between the two ends. The CDR3 totals 13 residues. CDR1 and CDR2 (germline): PRHDT, FYEKMQ (reference sequence). The CDR3 nucleotides read TGTGCCAGCAGCCCTTCCCAGCCCTACGAGCAGTACTTC. Residues: CASSPSQPYEQYF.

This clonotype was found many times. The CDR3 region has the DNA TGTGCCAGCAGCCGTGGCAATCAGCCCCAGCATTTT. As protein: CASSRGNQPQHF. The chain joins TRBV7-2 to TRBJ1-5; D call uncertain. V lost 5 bases and J lost 2, with 4 bases in between. Looked up from germline, CDR1 is SGHTA and CDR2 is FQGNSA. The CDR3 consists of 12 residues.

This clonotype has just a few counts. The chain combines TRBV2 with TRBJ2-7, with a weak D call TRBD1 (6 bases). The CDR3 spans 15 residues. Germline V CDR1 and CDR2: SNHLY, FYNNEI. Trimming removed 0 bases from V and 3 bases from J, with 12 bases in between. CDR3 bases: TGTGCCAGCAGTGAAGCTTTTACAGGGAACTACGAGCAGTACTTC. Amino acids: CASSEAFTGNYEQYF.

This clonotype was seen repeatedly, ten times or more. The chain uses TRBV4-3 and TRBJ2-7, with 7 positions matching TRBD1. The CDR3 is 15 residues long. After removal of 0 bases from V and 4 bases from J, the junction contained 6 bases not matched to a gene. Germline loops: CDR1 LGHNA, CDR2 YSLEER. For the CDR3, the DNA is TGCGCCAGCAGCCAAGATAATCAGGGGGTATACGAGCAGTACTTC. It translates to CASSQDNQGVYEQYF.

This clonotype was found many times. The chain is built from TRBV4-1 and TRBJ1-1; D is ambiguous. V lost 4 bases, J lost 7 bases, and 13 bases lay in between. CDR1 is MGHRA, CDR2 YSYEKL, per germline. CDR3 length: 13 residues. DNA for the CDR3: TGCGCCAGCAGCCGCCTTTACCGCTTTGAAGCTTTCTTT. Protein: CASSRLYRFEAFF.

At least ten counts were recorded for this clonotype. V and J are TRBV20-1 and TRBJ1-2; a weak D match, TRBD1 (5 bases). Per the germline V gene, CDR1 is DFQATT and CDR2 is SNEGSKA (reference sequence). Trimming stripped 3 bases from V and 3 bases from J, with 11 bases between. The CDR3 loop spans 13 amino acids. DNA of the CDR3: TGCAGTGCTAGTACCGGGACTTACTATGGCTACACCTTC. It specifies CSASTGTYYGYTF.

V is TRBV12-3 or TRBV12-4 and J is TRBJ1-1, with a tentative D call TRBD1 (5 bases). The CDR3 extends over 15 amino acids. Trimming removed 3 bases from V and 4 bases from J, with 15 bases in between. The CDR3 is CASSFSPGRVTEAFF. The CDR3 DNA reads TGTGCCAGCAGTTTTTCCCCAGGGCGGGTCACTGAAGCTTTCTTT.

This clonotype was recorded at least ten times. The chain uses TRBV7-9 and TRBJ2-5, with D perhaps matching TRBD2 (6 bases). CDR3 length: 13 residues. Germline lookup yields CDR1 SEHNR and CDR2 FQNEAQ (reference sequence). Between the trimmed V and J ends, which lost 3 bases and 5 bases, there was a span of 10 bases. Here the CDR3 reads CASSFLEGETQYF. CDR3 in DNA: TGTGCCAGCAGCTTCCTGGAGGGGGAGACCCAGTACTTC.